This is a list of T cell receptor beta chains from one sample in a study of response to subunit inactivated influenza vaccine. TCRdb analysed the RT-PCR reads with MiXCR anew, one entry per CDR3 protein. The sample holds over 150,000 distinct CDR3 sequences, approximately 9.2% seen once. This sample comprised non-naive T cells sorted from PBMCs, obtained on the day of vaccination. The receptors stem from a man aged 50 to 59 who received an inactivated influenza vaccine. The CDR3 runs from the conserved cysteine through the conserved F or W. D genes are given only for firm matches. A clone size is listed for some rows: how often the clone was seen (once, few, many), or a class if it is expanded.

TGCAGTGCCCCCGGCGCCTCTAGCGGGGTCTCCTACGAGCAGTACTTC | CSAPGASSGVSYEQYF | TRBJ2-7 | many | TRBV20-1 | TRBD2
TGCAGTGCTAGGGACAGGGCGAACACCGGGGAGCTGTTTTTT | CSARDRANTGELFF | TRBJ2-2 | NA | TRBV20-1 | TRBD1
TGCGCCAGCAGCCAAGATCGGGCAGGGGATGGCTACACCTTC | CASSQDRAGDGYTF | TRBJ1-2 | NA | TRBV4-1 | NA
TGTGCCAGCAGTTATTCAGGCTATGGCTACACCTTC | CASSYSGYGYTF | TRBJ1-2 | NA | TRBV6-2/TRBV6-3 | NA
TGTGCCAGCGCATCGGGGGGTTACGAGCAGTACTTC | CASASGGYEQYF | TRBJ2-7 | NA | TRBV18 | TRBD2
TGCGCCAGCAGCCAATCGCCACAGCTGTACGAGCAGTACTTC | CASSQSPQLYEQYF | TRBJ2-7 | few | TRBV4-1 | NA
TGCGCCAGCAGCCCCCGGGATTGGGACACAGATACGCAGTATTTT | CASSPRDWDTDTQYF | TRBJ2-3 | few | TRBV5-1 | NA
TGTGCCAGCAGAGTAGACGGTCGCGTTGGGGAAAAACTGTTTTTT | CASRVDGRVGEKLFF | TRBJ1-4 | NA | TRBV7-9 | NA
TGTGCCAGCAGACCGGGACAGAGCTCCTATGGCTACACCTTC | CASRPGQSSYGYTF | TRBJ1-2 | NA | TRBV12-3/TRBV12-4 | TRBD1
TGTGCCATCAGCACCGCACAGGGACTAGCGGTGCACAATGAGCAGTTCTTC | CAISTAQGLAVHNEQFF | TRBJ2-1 | NA | TRBV10-3 | TRBD2